This TCR beta chain comes out of a study of PD-L1 blockade in urothelial cancer (dated by TCRdb to 2016 to 2017). Background on the whole study: All patients started therapy around 2014 and received atezolizumab 1,200 mg intravenously every 3 weeks. About 90% of the roughly 30 patients were identified as males with urothelial cancer of bladder origin, and a prior smoking history was reported by 18 of 29 patients. Patients had an ECOG performance status of 0 or 1 and had received between 0 and 3 prior chemotherapy regimens. Blood samples were analyzed at 3 weeks after treatment start (second dose) and at 6 weeks after treatment start. Blood samples yielded a median of roughly 150,000 T cells and more than 80,000 unique TCRs, with median clonality about 0.08. Somatic, immune and clinical correlates of response to PD-L1 blockade with atezolizumab in urothelial cancer were the focus of an exploratory multi-omic analysis. Pretreatment tumor samples, along with matched peripheral blood serially collected before and after atezolizumab treatment, were subjected to TCR sequencing. Progression-free survival longer than 6 months counted as durable clinical benefit, and TCR features were additionally tested against both progression-free and overall survival. Whole exome sequencing and RNA sequencing of pretreatment tumors were performed alongside TCR sequencing in the same patients. Durable clinical benefit was achieved by nine patients and was not achieved by 20 patients. Some 29 patients had pretreatment blood TCR-seq, some 24 had at least one posttreatment blood collection, and some 24 had tumor TCR-seq.

Here is what the overall study found, with its caveats: Improved progression-free and overall survival was found to be associated with pretreatment peripheral blood TCR clonality below the median. Because of the small sample size (n ≈ 30) and the many exploratory analyses performed, the results are intended to be regarded as hypothesis-generating. At 3 weeks after the start of treatment, tumor-associated TCR clones in peripheral blood had expanded more in patients with durable benefit (n ≈ 20, p = 0.022).

A cohort of around 29 patients with locally advanced or metastatic urothelial carcinoma, treated at Memorial Sloan Kettering on a trial protocol, was included. Peripheral blood mononuclear cells were collected pretreatment and during treatment, at between 1 and 8 total time points per patient. The Qiagen DNeasy Blood extraction kit was used to purify genomic DNA from total PBMCs and tumor samples. PBMCs were collected pretreatment and during treatment, and were isolated and stored as previously described. From its cysteine to its phenylalanine, the CDR3 spans 15 amino acids. Only the CDR3 portion is preserved as DNA: 45 bases, with reading frame beginning at the first base. V is shortened by 5 bases, J by 2 bases, and the region joining them spans 13 bases. CDR1 PRHDT and CDR2 FYEKMQ are derived from the germline V gene (reference sequence). Synthetic TCR analog templates were spiked into each PCR to estimate absolute template abundance from read counts. The immunoSEQ assay used bias-controlled V and J gene primers to amplify TCRbeta CDR3 regions from genomic DNA. Sequencing of rearranged TCRbeta segments was performed at approximately 20X coverage. As for how the authors treated the data: Clustering was used to correct sequencing errors, and CDR3s were annotated against IMGT to assign V, D and J genes. Only productive TCRbeta rearrangements were used in downstream analyses, excluding out-of-frame or stop-codon sequences. Clonality was computed as one minus Shannon entropy normalized by the log of the number of unique productive sequences. Fisher's exact test with Benjamini-Hochberg correction, using a cutoff of adjusted p below 0.01, was how clones that differed between time points or between blood and tumor were identified. Here the immuneACCESS table is served through TCRdb, limited to in-frame sequences with V and J called. Missing clones are a known gap in these copies; in checked studies unresolved V genes cover under half, and the rest lacks a known reason. That table supplies the V and J calls and clone size; D and trimming were determined from the DNA. This sample comprises about 43,000 clones, 88% of them detected only once. The leading ten clones occupy 13% to 15% of the sample.

This clone was counted a few times. Its antigen remains unidentified. No base-level quality is on record; no much larger clone is a single base apart. The receptor was derived from a woman aged 60-75 years with urothelial cancer. The sequence joins TRBV13 to TRBJ2-1, with the D gene call left open. The input for sequencing was PBMCs, taken around atezolizumab (anti-PD-L1) treatment. The nucleotide sequence reads TGTGCCAGCAGCCAGGCCTATCGCCCCTACAATGAGCAGTTCTTC. Translated, it reads CASSQAYRPYNEQFF.